This is a list of T cell receptor beta chains from one sample in a study of metastatic and nonmetastatic thyroid tumors. TCRdb re-called the PCR reads with MiXCR. The sample carries fewer than 25,000 clones, less than 15% recorded once. The sequenced sample consisted of tumor tissue. These TCRs come from a female donor with papillary thyroid cancer or a benign thyroid nodule (not recorded which). Some clones in this sample may be carry-over from other donors' samples. The CDR3 runs from the conserved cysteine through the conserved F or W. A D gene is named only where the DNA matches it firmly. The listing skips clone size in some rows; elsewhere it reads once, few, many or a size class.

TRBJ2-1,TRBV20-1,TRBD2,many,TGCAGTGCCGATAGACTAGCGGGGGGGCTTTCCTACAATGAGCAGTTCTTC,CSADRLAGGLSYNEQFF
TRBJ2-1,TRBV20-1,TRBD2,NA,TGCAGTGCTGGGTGGGTAGCGGGAGACAATGAGCAGTTCTTC,CSAGWVAGDNEQFF
TRBJ1-5,TRBV7-6,NA,many,TGTGCCAGCAGCCCCTCGGGAGGGCAGCCCCAGCATTTT,CASSPSGGQPQHF
TRBJ2-7,TRBV7-2,NA,once,TGTGCCAGCAGCCGGAATACAGTGGTGGGCGAGCAGTACTTC,CASSRNTVVGEQYF
TRBJ1-3,TRBV6-5,NA,medium-sized,TGTGCCAGCAGTTACTTTGGGGGGGCTGGAAACACCATATATTTT,CASSYFGGAGNTIYF
TRBJ2-3,TRBV10-3,TRBD2,many,TGTGCCATCAGGCCCCGGGTAGCGGGGGGCTTATTTAGCACAGATACGCAGTATTTT,CAIRPRVAGGLFSTDTQYF
TRBJ2-5,TRBV5-6,TRBD2,many,TGTGCCAGCAGCTTGGTAGCGGGGGGGCGGGAGACCCAGTACTTC,CASSLVAGGRETQYF
TRBJ2-7,TRBV2,TRBD2,few,TGTGCCAGCAGAAAGCTTCGGGGGGACGGGTACGAGCAGTACTTC,CASRKLRGDGYEQYF
TRBJ2-1,TRBV4-1,TRBD2,many,TGCGCCAGCAGCCAATTAGCGGGGGGGCACAATGAGCAGTTCTTC,CASSQLAGGHNEQFF
TRBJ1-2,TRBV20-1,NA,many,TGCAGTGCTAGTTTTAGGTCCTATGGCTACACCTTC,CSASFRSYGYTF
TRBJ2-4,TRBV3-1,TRBD1,many,TGTGCCAGCAGCCAAGAAACGGGGACAGGGCGGGATACGGCCAAAAACATTCAGTACTTC,CASSQETGTGRDTAKNIQYF
TRBJ2-1,TRBV3-1,TRBD2,many,TGTGCCAGCAGCCCATCCGGGACTAGCTTCCATGAGCAGTTCTTC,CASSPSGTSFHEQFF
TRBJ1-1,TRBV5-1,TRBD1,NA,TGCGCCAGCAGCCCAACGGGACAGGGTTCGAACACTGAAGCTTTCTTT,CASSPTGQGSNTEAFF
TRBJ2-3,TRBV20-1,NA,many,TGCAGTGCTAGAGATCTCGGTCTAGCGTCAACAGATACGCAGTATTTT,CSARDLGLASTDTQYF
TRBJ2-1,TRBV11-1,TRBD1,NA,TGTGCCAGCAGTTTCAGACAGGGGGCCAACAATGAGCAGTTCTTC,CASSFRQGANNEQFF
TRBJ2-2,TRBV7-8,TRBD1,many,TGTGCCAGCAGCTTTTTGAGGACAGGGGTTTACGGGGAGCTGTTTTTT,CASSFLRTGVYGELFF
TRBJ1-1,TRBV12-3/TRBV12-4,NA,few,TGTGCCAGCAGTTTAACCTCAGAGCCTCCCGAGGCCTTCTTT,CASSLTSEPPEAFF
TRBJ1-6,TRBV7-2,NA,many,TGTGCCAGCAGCTCAGTAGTAGCTCCCCTCCACTTT,CASSSVVAPLHF
TRBJ2-6,TRBV28,TRBD2,many,TGTGCCAGCAGTTCCGGACTAGCTCTCTTCTCTGGGGCCAACGTCCTGACTTTC,CASSSGLALFSGANVLTF
TRBJ1-3,TRBV10-3,NA,many,TGTGCCACCTCACTCGGACACTCACTTGGAAACACCATATATTTT,CATSLGHSLGNTIYF
TRBJ1-1,TRBV29-1,NA,many,TGCAGCCTTCACGAGGCGGACAGAGTGTCTGAAGCTTTCTTT,CSLHEADRVSEAFF
TRBJ2-3,TRBV5-1,TRBD2,many,TGCGCCAGCAGCTCCAACCTAGAACTAGCGGCCACAGATACGCAGTATTTT,CASSSNLELAATDTQYF
TRBJ2-7,TRBV6-1,NA,NA,TGTGCCAGCAGGAGGGTCCCCTACGAGCAGTACTTC,CASRRVPYEQYF
TRBJ2-7,TRBV28,TRBD1,NA,TGTGCCAGCAGTTTAGGGGACAGCTCCTACGAGCAGTACTTC,CASSLGDSSYEQYF